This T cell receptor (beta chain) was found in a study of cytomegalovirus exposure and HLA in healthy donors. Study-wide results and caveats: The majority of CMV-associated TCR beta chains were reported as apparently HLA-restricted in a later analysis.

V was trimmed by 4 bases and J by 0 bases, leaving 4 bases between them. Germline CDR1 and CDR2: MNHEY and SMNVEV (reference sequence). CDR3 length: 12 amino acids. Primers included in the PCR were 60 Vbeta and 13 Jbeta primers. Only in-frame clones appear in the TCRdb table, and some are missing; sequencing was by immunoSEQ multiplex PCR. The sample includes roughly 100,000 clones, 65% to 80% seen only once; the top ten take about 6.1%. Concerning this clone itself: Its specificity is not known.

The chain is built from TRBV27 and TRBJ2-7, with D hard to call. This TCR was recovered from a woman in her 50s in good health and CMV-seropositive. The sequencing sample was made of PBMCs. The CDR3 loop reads CASSSSSYEQYF. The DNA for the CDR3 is TGTGCCAGCAGTTCTAGCTCCTACGAGCAGTACTTC.